These 4 T cell receptor beta chains originate from one sample sequenced in a study of control samples from healthy donors and cancer patients. Sequenced by immunoSEQ multiplex PCR; TCRdb stores in-frame clones only, minus some. The sample carries around 110,000 clones, 85% to 90% recorded once. The specimen sequenced was blood. Every receptor here comes from a woman in her 70s in good health.

V and J are TRBV7-3 and TRBJ2-6; 7 positions agree with TRBD2. V shed 4 bases, J shed 0 bases, and the junction held 3 bases outside the gene matches. The CDR3 spans 16 residues. CDR1 and CDR2 (germline): SGHTA, FQGTGA. The CDR3 nucleotides read TGTGCCAGCAGCTGGGGCGGGAGCTCTGGGGCCAACGTCCTGACTTTC. Its protein product is CASSWGGSSGANVLTF.

The chain links TRBV10-1 to TRBJ2-7, with a tentative D call TRBD2 (6 bases). Trimming shortened V by 4 bases and J by 7 bases, and 14 bases separated the two germline ends. The germline V gene encodes CDR1 WNHNN and CDR2 SYGVQD (reference sequence). CDR3 length: 13 residues. CDR3 sequence reads: CASSGSRAGEQYF. DNA of the CDR3: TGCGCCAGCAGTGGATCCAGGGCGGGGGAGCAGTACTTC.

The chain is built from TRBV24-1 and TRBJ2-3, with 10 bases lining up with TRBD2. With V trimmed by 1 base and J by 6 bases, 6 bases remained unmatched. The CDR3 has 16 residues. Germline V lookup: CDR1 KGHDR, CDR2 SFDVKD. CDR3: CATSDFSGGAGDTQYF. The CDR3 coding sequence is TGTGCCACCAGTGATTTCAGCGGGGGGGCGGGTGATACGCAGTATTTT.

This clone was observed once. This chain links TRBV6-5 with TRBJ2-2, with a tentative D call TRBD1 (6 bases). Germline values: CDR1 MNHEY, CDR2 SVGAGI. The CDR3 totals 14 residues. Between the trimmed V and J ends, which lost 6 bases and 5 bases, there was a span of 13 bases. The CDR3 bases are TGTGCCAGCAGAGCAGGGGTTCGGACCGGGGAGCTGTTTTTT. This gives the protein CASRAGVRTGELFF.